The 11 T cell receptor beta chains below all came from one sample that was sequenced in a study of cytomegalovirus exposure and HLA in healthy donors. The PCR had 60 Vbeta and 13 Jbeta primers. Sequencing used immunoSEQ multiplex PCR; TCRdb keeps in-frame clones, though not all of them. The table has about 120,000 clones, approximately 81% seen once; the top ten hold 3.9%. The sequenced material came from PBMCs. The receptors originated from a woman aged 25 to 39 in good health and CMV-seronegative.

CDR3 nucleotides: TGTGCCAGCAGCTTAAGGAGCACTGAAGCTTTCTTT. Protein sequence: CASSLRSTEAFF. The chain uses TRBV7-2 and TRBJ1-1; D gene unclear. This CDR3 comprises 12 residues. Looked up from germline, CDR1 is SGHTA and CDR2 is FQGNSA. The V and J ends lost 2 bases and 4 bases respectively, with 5 bases between them.

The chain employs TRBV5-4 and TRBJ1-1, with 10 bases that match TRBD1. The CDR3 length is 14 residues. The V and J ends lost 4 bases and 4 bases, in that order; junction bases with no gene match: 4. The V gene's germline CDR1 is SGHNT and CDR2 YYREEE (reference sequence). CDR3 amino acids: CASSLRDRGTEAFF. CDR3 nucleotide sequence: TGTGCCAGCAGCCTCCGGGACAGGGGCACTGAAGCTTTCTTT.

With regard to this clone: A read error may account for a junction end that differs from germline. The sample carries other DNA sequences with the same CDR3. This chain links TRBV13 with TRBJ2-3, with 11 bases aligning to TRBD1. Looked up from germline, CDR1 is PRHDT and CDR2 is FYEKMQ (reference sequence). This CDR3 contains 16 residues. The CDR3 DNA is TGTGCCAGCAGCTTGGGACAGGGGGTTGGCACAGACACGCAGTATTTT. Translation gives CASSLGQGVGTDTQYF.

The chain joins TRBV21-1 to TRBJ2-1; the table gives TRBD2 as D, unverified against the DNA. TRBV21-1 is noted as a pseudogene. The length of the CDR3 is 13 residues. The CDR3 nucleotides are TGTGCCAGCAGCCCATCTAGCCGCAATGAGCAGTTCTTC. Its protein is CASSPSSRNEQFF.

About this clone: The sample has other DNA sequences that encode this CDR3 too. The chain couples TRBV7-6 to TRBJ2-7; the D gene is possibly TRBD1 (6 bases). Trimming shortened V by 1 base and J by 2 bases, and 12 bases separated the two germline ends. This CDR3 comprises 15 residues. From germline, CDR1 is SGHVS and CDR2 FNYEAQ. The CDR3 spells CASSLVGRGTYEQYF. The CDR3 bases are TGTGCCAGCAGCTTAGTAGGCAGGGGTACCTACGAGCAGTACTTC.

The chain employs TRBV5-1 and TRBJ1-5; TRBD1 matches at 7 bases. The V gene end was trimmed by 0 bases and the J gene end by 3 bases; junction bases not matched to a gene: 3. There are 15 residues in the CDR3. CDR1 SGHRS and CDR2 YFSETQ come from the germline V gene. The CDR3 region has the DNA TGCGCCAGCAGCTTGGCGACAGGGTCCAATCAGCCCCAGCATTTT. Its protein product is CASSLATGSNQPQHF.

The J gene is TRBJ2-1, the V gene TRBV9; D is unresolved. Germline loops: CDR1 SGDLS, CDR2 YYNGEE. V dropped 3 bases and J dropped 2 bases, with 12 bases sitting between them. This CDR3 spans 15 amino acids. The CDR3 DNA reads TGTGCCAGCAGCGCCCAATTTCCCCCCTACAATGAGCAGTTCTTC. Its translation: CASSAQFPPYNEQFF. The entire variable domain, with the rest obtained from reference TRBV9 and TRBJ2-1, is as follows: DSGVTQTPKHLITATGQRVTLRCSPRSGDLSVYWYQQSLDQGLQFLIQYYNGEERAKGNILERFSAQQFPDLHSELNLSSLELGDSALYFCASSAQFPPYNEQFFGPGTRLTVL.

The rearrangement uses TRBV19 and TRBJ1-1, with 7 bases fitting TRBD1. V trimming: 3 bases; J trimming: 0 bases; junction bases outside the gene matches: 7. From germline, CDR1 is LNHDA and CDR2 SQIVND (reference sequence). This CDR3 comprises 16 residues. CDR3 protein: CASSIPTGRLNTEAFF. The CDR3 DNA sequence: TGTGCCAGTAGTATCCCGACAGGGCGCTTGAACACTGAAGCTTTCTTT.

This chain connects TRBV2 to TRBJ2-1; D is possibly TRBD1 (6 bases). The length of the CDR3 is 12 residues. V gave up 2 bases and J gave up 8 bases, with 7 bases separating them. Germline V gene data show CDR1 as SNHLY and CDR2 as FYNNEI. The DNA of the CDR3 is TGTGCCAGCAGTGAACAGGGGTATGAGCAGTTCTTC. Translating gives CASSEQGYEQFF.

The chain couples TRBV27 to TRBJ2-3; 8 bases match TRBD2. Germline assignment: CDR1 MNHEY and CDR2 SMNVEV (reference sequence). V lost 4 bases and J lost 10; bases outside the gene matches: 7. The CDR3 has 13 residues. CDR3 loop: CASSSSGTRAQYF. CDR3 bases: TGTGCCAGCAGTTCTTCTGGGACTAGAGCGCAGTATTTT.

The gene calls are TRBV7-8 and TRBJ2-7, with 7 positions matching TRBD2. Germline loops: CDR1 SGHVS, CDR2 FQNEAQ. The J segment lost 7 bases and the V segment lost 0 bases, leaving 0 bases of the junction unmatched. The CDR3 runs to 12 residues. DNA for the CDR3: TGTGCCAGCAGCTTAGCGGGGGGGGAGCAGTACTTC. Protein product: CASSLAGGEQYF.